This TCR beta chain was profiled in a study of blood T cell repertoires in COVID-19. For the study at large: Specimens from acute and convalescent COVID-19 originated in the United States, Italy and Spain. The analysed material was cDNA or gDNA that came from T cells, B-cell-depleted T cells, or PBMCs.

The germline V gene encodes CDR1 ENHRY and CDR2 SYGVKD. V was trimmed by 4 bases and J by 1 base, leaving 11 bases between them. There are 14 residues in the CDR3. Original methodology: Using reference gene primer amplification, nucleated cell counts were estimated. Using immunoSEQ multiplex PCR, the repertoire was profiled, and TCRdb retains in-frame clones only, with some absent. V, J and clone size are those of that table, while D and trimming were read from the DNA. Found here are 390,000 or so clones, 86% of them singletons; the top ten hold 1.4% to 1.5%. What was sequenced was peripheral blood. The V call is TRBV10-3, the J call TRBJ2-7, with D perhaps matching TRBD1 (6 bases). The sequence was obtained from a woman in her 30s with active or convalescent COVID-19. The DNA for the CDR3 is TGTGCCATCAGTGCAGGGGTCTCATCCTACGAGCAGTACTTC. Translated, it gives CAISAGVSSYEQYF.